The rows below give T cell receptor beta chains drawn from one sample of a study of T cells after yellow fever vaccination. TCRdb recomputed calls from the 5' RACE reads with MiXCR, one row per CDR3 protein. The sample has hundreds of thousands of distinct CDR3 sequences; about 13% are singletons. Specimen: PBMCs, collected on the day of the yellow fever booster vaccination. These receptors were obtained from a man aged 25-45 years who received the YFV17D yellow fever vaccine. The CDR3 runs from the conserved cysteine through the conserved F or W. D genes are given only for firm matches. Clone sizes are given selectively: once, few, many, or a class where the clone is expanded.

clone size: NA
J gene: TRBJ2-3
V gene: TRBV5-4
D gene: NA
CDR3 protein: CASSLVVGSPDTQYF
CDR3 DNA: TGTGCCAGCAGCTTGGTGGTGGGAAGCCCAGATACGCAGTATTTT

clone size: few
J gene: TRBJ1-3
V gene: TRBV7-9
D gene: NA
CDR3 protein: CASSPSVTVFSGNTIYF
CDR3 DNA: TGTGCCAGCAGCCCGTCTGTGACAGTTTTCTCTGGAAACACCATATATTTT

clone size: NA
J gene: TRBJ1-1
V gene: TRBV12-3/TRBV12-4
D gene: NA
CDR3 protein: CASGGGLSTEAFF
CDR3 DNA: TGTGCCAGTGGAGGAGGGTTATCCACTGAAGCTTTCTTT

clone size: few
J gene: TRBJ1-4
V gene: TRBV20-1
D gene: NA
CDR3 protein: CSASGRASEKLFF
CDR3 DNA: TGCAGTGCTAGTGGGCGGGCAAGTGAAAAACTGTTTTTT

clone size: few
J gene: TRBJ2-7
V gene: TRBV25-1
D gene: NA
CDR3 protein: CASSRMEAEQYF
CDR3 DNA: TGTGCCAGCAGTCGCATGGAGGCCGAGCAGTACTTC

clone size: few
J gene: TRBJ2-2
V gene: TRBV7-8
D gene: TRBD1
CDR3 protein: CASSLNDRGGTGELFF
CDR3 DNA: TGTGCCAGCAGCTTAAACGACAGGGGCGGTACCGGGGAGCTGTTTTTT

clone size: NA
J gene: TRBJ2-7
V gene: TRBV7-3
D gene: NA
CDR3 protein: CASSYRDNYEQYF
CDR3 DNA: TGTGCCAGCAGCTACCGGGACAACTACGAGCAGTACTTC

clone size: few
J gene: TRBJ1-1
V gene: TRBV7-8
D gene: NA
CDR3 protein: CASSLLGWASGTEAFF
CDR3 DNA: TGTGCCAGCAGCTTACTGGGTTGGGCGTCTGGCACTGAAGCTTTCTTT

clone size: many
J gene: TRBJ2-1
V gene: TRBV7-2
D gene: NA
CDR3 protein: CASSQSSYNEQFF
CDR3 DNA: TGTGCCAGCAGCCAGAGCTCCTACAATGAGCAGTTCTTC

clone size: many
J gene: TRBJ2-7
V gene: TRBV7-8
D gene: TRBD2
CDR3 protein: CASSPGTSGGYEQYF
CDR3 DNA: TGTGCCAGCAGCCCCGGGACTAGCGGGGGCTACGAGCAGTACTTC

clone size: NA
J gene: TRBJ2-1
V gene: TRBV6-1
D gene: NA
CDR3 protein: CASSEVSRGPYNEQFF
CDR3 DNA: TGTGCCAGCAGTGAAGTGTCAAGGGGCCCCTACAATGAGCAGTTCTTC

clone size: NA
J gene: TRBJ1-5
V gene: TRBV4-1
D gene: NA
CDR3 protein: CASSQDWAAQPQHF
CDR3 DNA: TGCGCCAGCAGCCAAGATTGGGCCGCCCAGCCCCAGCATTTT

clone size: many
J gene: TRBJ2-3
V gene: TRBV6-1
D gene: NA
CDR3 protein: CASTRDSTDTQYF
CDR3 DNA: TGTGCCAGCACGAGGGACAGCACAGATACGCAGTATTTT

clone size: few
J gene: TRBJ2-1
V gene: TRBV5-1
D gene: NA
CDR3 protein: CASRNTVRSYNEQFF
CDR3 DNA: TGCGCCAGCAGAAACACGGTCCGCTCCTACAATGAGCAGTTCTTC

clone size: few
J gene: TRBJ2-1
V gene: TRBV4-3
D gene: NA
CDR3 protein: CASSQEAGIYNEQFF
CDR3 DNA: TGCGCCAGCAGCCAAGAGGCGGGGATATACAATGAGCAGTTCTTC

clone size: few
J gene: TRBJ2-5
V gene: TRBV29-1
D gene: TRBD2
CDR3 protein: CSVLLASKTWAQYF
CDR3 DNA: TGCAGCGTCCTACTAGCGTCGAAGACCTGGGCCCAGTACTTC